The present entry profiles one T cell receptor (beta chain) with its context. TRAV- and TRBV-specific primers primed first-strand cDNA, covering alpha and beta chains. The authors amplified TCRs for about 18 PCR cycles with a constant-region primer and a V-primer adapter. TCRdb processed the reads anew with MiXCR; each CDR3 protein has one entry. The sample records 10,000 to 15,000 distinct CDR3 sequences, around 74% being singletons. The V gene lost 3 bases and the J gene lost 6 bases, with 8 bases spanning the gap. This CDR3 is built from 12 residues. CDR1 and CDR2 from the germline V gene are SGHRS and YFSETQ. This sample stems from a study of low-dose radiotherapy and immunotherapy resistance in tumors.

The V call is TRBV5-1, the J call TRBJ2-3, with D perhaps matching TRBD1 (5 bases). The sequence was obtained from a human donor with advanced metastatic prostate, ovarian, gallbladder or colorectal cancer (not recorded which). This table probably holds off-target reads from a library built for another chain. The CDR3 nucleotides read TGCGCCAGCAGCTGGAAGGGGGATACGCAGTATTTT. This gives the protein CASSWKGDTQYF.